This entry concerns a single TCR beta chain. Its target is unknown. The data were produced by immunoSEQ multiplex PCR, yet TCRdb's version contains in-frame clones alone and is incomplete. In the table there are about 2.3 million clones, 80% to 95% of which are singletons. This sample is drawn from a study of shared clonotypes between healthy human individuals. At the level of the study: Three plates each covered CD4 naive and memory; CD8 naive two, CD8 memory one. Study findings and constraints: Naive subsets generally exceeded memory subsets in estimated richness.

V was shortened by 2 bases and J by 3 bases, with 20 bases between the two germline ends. CDR1 is SGHVS, CDR2 FQNEAQ, per germline. This CDR3 comprises 17 residues. Sequenced material: naive CD4+ T cells from PBMCs. The subset here: CD45RA+ positively selected. The receptor was derived from a man younger than 30 in good health. Some clones in this sample may be carry-over from other donors' samples. The chain couples TRBV7-8 to TRBJ2-7, with D possibly being TRBD1 or TRBD2 (6 bases each). CDR3 bases: TGTGCCAGCAGCTTACCCTCCCGGGGGCGCAGGGACTACGAGCAGTACTTC. Its translation is CASSLPSRGRRDYEQYF.